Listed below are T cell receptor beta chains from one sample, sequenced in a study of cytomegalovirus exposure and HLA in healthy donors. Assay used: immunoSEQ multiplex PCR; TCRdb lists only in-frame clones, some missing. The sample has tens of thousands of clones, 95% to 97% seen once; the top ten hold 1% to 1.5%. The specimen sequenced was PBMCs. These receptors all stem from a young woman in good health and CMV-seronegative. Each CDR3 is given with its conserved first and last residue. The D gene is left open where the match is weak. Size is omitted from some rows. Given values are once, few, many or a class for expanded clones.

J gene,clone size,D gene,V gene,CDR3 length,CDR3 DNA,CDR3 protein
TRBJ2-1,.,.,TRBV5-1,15,TGCGCCAGCAGCTTTGAGGACTACGATTACAATGAGCAGTTCTTC,CASSFEDYDYNEQFF
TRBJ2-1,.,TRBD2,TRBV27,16,TGTGCCAGCACTAATAGCGGGGGTCTCTCCTACAATGAGCAGTTCTTC,CASTNSGGLSYNEQFF
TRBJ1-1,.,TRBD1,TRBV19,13,TGTGCCAGTAGTATCCCGGGGACAGGGAAAGCTTTCTTT,CASSIPGTGKAFF
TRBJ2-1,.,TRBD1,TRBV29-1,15,TGCAGCGTTGAGGTGACAGGGGGCTTGTACAATGAGCAGTTCTTC,CSVEVTGGLYNEQFF
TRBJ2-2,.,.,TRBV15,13,TGTGCCACCAGCAGGCGGGGCACCGGGGAGCTGTTTTTT,CATSRRGTGELFF
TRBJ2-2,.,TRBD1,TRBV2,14,TGTGCCGGGGCGGGGACAGGGGTCACCGGGGAGCTGTTTTTT,CAGAGTGVTGELFF
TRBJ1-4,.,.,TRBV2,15,TGTGCCAGCAGGGTGCGGCGCTCGAGTAATGAAAAACTGTTTTTT,CASRVRRSSNEKLFF
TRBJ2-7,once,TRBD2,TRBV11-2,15,TGTGCCAGCAGCCACCCGCCGGCGGGGGTCTACGAGCAGTACTTC,CASSHPPAGVYEQYF
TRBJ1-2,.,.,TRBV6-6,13,TGTGCCAGCAGACCTACTCCTAACTATGGCTACACCTTC,CASRPTPNYGYTF
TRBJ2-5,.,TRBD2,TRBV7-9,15,TGTGCCAGCAGCCAGGGACTAGCGGAAAAAGAGACCCAGTACTTC,CASSQGLAEKETQYF
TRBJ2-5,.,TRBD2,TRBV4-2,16,TGTGCCAGCAGCCAAGATGGGGGGGGAGGCGGCGAGACCCAGTACTTC,CASSQDGGGGGETQYF
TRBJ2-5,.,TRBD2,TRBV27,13,TGTGCCACCCGACTAGCGGGCCAAGAGACCCAGTACTTC,CATRLAGQETQYF
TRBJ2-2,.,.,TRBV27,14,TGTGCCAGCTCTGAGGCGGGCGAGGGCGGGGAGCTGTTTTTT,CASSEAGEGGELFF
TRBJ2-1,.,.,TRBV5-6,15,TGTGCCAGCAGCCTTACAGCGGAAGGTTACCTAGGGCAGTTCTTC,CASSLTAEGYLGQFF
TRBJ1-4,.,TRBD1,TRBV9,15,TGTGCCAGCAGCAATCTACAGGGGGCATATGAAAAACTGTTTTTT,CASSNLQGAYEKLFF
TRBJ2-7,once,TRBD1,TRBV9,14,TGTGCCAGCAGCGTAGGACAGGGGGCCTACGAGCAGTACTTC,CASSVGQGAYEQYF
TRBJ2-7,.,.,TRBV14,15,TGTGCCAGCAGCCAAGGGCTCCCGCGGGCCTACGAGCAGTACTTC,CASSQGLPRAYEQYF
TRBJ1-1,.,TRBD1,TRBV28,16,TGTGCCAGCAGTTCCCCCGGGACAGGGATGAACACTGAAGCTTTCTTT,CASSSPGTGMNTEAFF
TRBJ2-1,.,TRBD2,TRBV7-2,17,TGTGCCAGCAGCTCCGATCTGGCGGGAGGCTCCTACAATGAGCAGTTCTTC,CASSSDLAGGSYNEQFF
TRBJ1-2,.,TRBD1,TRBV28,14,TGTGCCAGCAGTTTGGGGACAGGGCGGTATGGCTACACCTTC,CASSLGTGRYGYTF
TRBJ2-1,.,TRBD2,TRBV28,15,TGTGCCAGCAGAGCCCCGGGACTAGCGGCCCAAGAGCAGTTCTTC,CASRAPGLAAQEQFF
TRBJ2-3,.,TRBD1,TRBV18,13,TGTGCCAGCTCACCAGGGACAGCAGATACGCAGTATTTT,CASSPGTADTQYF
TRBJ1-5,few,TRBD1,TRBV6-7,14,TGTGCCAGCAGTTGGAGACAGGGGGATCAGCCCCAGCATTTT,CASSWRQGDQPQHF
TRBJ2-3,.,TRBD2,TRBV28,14,TGTGCCATTGATCGGGAGGGCCGCACAGATACGCAGTATTTT,CAIDREGRTDTQYF
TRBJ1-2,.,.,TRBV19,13,TGTGCCAGCCACCGACAGGCGGGCTATGGCTACACCTTC,CASHRQAGYGYTF
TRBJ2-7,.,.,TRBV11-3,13,TGTGCCAGCAGCTTAGGTCCATCCTACGAGCAGTACTTC,CASSLGPSYEQYF
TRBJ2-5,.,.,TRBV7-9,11,TGTGCCAGCAGCTTAGGGGGACTCGGCTACTTC,CASSLGGLGYF
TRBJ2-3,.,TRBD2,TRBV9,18,TGTGCCAGCAGCGGGGCCCTTGGGGCGGGGGGCACGACAGATACGCAGTATTTT,CASSGALGAGGTTDTQYF
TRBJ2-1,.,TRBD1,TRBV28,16,TGTGCCAGCAGCCCCCCGGGGACAGGGGCCTACAATGAGCAGTTCTTC,CASSPPGTGAYNEQFF
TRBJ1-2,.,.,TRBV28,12,TGTAAAACAGGGTTCGGTGACTATGGCTACACCTTC,CKTGFGDYGYTF
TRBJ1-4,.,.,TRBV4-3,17,TGCGCCAGCAGCCAAGAGGGGGGGGCGCGGATTAATGAAAAACTGTTTTTT,CASSQEGGARINEKLFF
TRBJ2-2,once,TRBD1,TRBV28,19,TGTGCCAGCAGCCCAAAGGGCGGACCCAGGGGGTTTGGCACCGGGGAGCTGTTTTTT,CASSPKGGPRGFGTGELFF
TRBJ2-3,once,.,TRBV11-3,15,TGTGCCAGCAGCCCCACTAGTTCCAGGTCAGATACGCAGTATTTT,CASSPTSSRSDTQYF
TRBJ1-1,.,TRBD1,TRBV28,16,TGTGCCAGCAGCCCCATGGGACAGGGTCTGAACACTGAAGCTTTCTTT,CASSPMGQGLNTEAFF
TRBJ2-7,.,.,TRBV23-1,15,TGCGCCAGCAGCCGCGACAGGCCCCCGTGGCACGAGCAGTACTTC,CASSRDRPPWHEQYF
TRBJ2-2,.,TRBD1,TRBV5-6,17,TGTGCCAGCAGGCGGACAGGCCTCCTCGGGGACACCGGGGAGCTGTTTTTT,CASRRTGLLGDTGELFF